This T cell receptor (beta chain) was identified during a study of T cell responses to AZD1222 COVID-19 vaccine. Study observations and caveats: Donors skewed white British and female; clonal diversity was possibly underestimated.

About this clone itself: What it recognizes is unknown.

Profiling relied on immunoSEQ multiplex PCR, and the TCRdb table lists in-frame clones only, not all of them. The profile covers some 88,000 clones, with about 90% appearing a single time and less than 6.5% taken by the ten largest. The input for sequencing was peripheral blood, taken on day 0 of AZD1222 vaccination. The sequence was obtained from an adult in good health.

The CDR3, as DNA: TGCGCCAGCAGCGCCAGCCCGGGGGGCTACACCGGGGAGCTGTTTTTT. Encoded protein: CASSASPGGYTGELFF. The chain combines TRBV5-1 with TRBJ2-2, with TRBD2 as a possible D gene (7 bases). V lost 4 bases and J lost 3, with 16 bases in between. The CDR3 runs to 16 residues. Germline V gene lookup returns CDR1 SGHRS and CDR2 YFSETQ.